The text below deals with one T cell receptor (beta chain). As handled by the study authors: Nucleated cell counts were estimated from reference gene primer amplification. The assay was immunoSEQ multiplex PCR, and TCRdb's table has in-frame clones only and misses some. V and J calls and clone size are copied from that table; D and trimming were computed from the DNA. This sample has 250,000 to 350,000 clones, with about nine tenths found just once. The sample comes from a study of blood T cell repertoires in COVID-19. Germline assignment: CDR1 MDHEN and CDR2 SYDVKM. The CDR3 runs 14 residues. V was trimmed by 2 bases and J by 7 bases, leaving 12 bases between them.

The clonotype originates from a woman aged 40 to 50 who had recovered from COVID-19. The sequencing sample was made of peripheral blood. V usage is TRBV28 and J usage is TRBJ1-5; D not resolved. CDR3 nucleotides: TGTGCCAGCAGTTTACAGGTGGGCGGGCAGCCCCAGCATTTT. Amino acid sequence: CASSLQVGGQPQHF.